Sequencing of this TCR beta chain was carried out in a study of blood T cell repertoires in COVID-19. Looking at the study overall: Sources were T cells, B-cell-depleted T cells, or PBMCs; the material itself was cDNA or gDNA.

This CDR3 is built from 13 residues. Trimming cost V 1 base and J 4 bases, with 8 bases left between them. Germline CDR1 is SGDLS and CDR2 is YYNGEE. Original methodology: Amplified reference gene primers provided the basis for estimating nucleated cell counts. Sequencing used immunoSEQ multiplex PCR; TCRdb keeps in-frame clones, though not all of them. V, J and clone size are taken as reported in that table, and D and trimming were inferred from the DNA itself. The table has roughly 72,000 clones, 85% to 90% seen once; the top ten hold approximately 2.5%. This chain joins TRBV9 and TRBJ1-1; D not resolved. This clonotype originated in a human donor in a cohort sampled during active COVID-19. The specimen sequenced was peripheral blood. The CDR3 DNA is TGTGCCAGCAGCGTAAGTAGTGTCACTGAAGCTTTCTTT. Translation gives CASSVSSVTEAFF.